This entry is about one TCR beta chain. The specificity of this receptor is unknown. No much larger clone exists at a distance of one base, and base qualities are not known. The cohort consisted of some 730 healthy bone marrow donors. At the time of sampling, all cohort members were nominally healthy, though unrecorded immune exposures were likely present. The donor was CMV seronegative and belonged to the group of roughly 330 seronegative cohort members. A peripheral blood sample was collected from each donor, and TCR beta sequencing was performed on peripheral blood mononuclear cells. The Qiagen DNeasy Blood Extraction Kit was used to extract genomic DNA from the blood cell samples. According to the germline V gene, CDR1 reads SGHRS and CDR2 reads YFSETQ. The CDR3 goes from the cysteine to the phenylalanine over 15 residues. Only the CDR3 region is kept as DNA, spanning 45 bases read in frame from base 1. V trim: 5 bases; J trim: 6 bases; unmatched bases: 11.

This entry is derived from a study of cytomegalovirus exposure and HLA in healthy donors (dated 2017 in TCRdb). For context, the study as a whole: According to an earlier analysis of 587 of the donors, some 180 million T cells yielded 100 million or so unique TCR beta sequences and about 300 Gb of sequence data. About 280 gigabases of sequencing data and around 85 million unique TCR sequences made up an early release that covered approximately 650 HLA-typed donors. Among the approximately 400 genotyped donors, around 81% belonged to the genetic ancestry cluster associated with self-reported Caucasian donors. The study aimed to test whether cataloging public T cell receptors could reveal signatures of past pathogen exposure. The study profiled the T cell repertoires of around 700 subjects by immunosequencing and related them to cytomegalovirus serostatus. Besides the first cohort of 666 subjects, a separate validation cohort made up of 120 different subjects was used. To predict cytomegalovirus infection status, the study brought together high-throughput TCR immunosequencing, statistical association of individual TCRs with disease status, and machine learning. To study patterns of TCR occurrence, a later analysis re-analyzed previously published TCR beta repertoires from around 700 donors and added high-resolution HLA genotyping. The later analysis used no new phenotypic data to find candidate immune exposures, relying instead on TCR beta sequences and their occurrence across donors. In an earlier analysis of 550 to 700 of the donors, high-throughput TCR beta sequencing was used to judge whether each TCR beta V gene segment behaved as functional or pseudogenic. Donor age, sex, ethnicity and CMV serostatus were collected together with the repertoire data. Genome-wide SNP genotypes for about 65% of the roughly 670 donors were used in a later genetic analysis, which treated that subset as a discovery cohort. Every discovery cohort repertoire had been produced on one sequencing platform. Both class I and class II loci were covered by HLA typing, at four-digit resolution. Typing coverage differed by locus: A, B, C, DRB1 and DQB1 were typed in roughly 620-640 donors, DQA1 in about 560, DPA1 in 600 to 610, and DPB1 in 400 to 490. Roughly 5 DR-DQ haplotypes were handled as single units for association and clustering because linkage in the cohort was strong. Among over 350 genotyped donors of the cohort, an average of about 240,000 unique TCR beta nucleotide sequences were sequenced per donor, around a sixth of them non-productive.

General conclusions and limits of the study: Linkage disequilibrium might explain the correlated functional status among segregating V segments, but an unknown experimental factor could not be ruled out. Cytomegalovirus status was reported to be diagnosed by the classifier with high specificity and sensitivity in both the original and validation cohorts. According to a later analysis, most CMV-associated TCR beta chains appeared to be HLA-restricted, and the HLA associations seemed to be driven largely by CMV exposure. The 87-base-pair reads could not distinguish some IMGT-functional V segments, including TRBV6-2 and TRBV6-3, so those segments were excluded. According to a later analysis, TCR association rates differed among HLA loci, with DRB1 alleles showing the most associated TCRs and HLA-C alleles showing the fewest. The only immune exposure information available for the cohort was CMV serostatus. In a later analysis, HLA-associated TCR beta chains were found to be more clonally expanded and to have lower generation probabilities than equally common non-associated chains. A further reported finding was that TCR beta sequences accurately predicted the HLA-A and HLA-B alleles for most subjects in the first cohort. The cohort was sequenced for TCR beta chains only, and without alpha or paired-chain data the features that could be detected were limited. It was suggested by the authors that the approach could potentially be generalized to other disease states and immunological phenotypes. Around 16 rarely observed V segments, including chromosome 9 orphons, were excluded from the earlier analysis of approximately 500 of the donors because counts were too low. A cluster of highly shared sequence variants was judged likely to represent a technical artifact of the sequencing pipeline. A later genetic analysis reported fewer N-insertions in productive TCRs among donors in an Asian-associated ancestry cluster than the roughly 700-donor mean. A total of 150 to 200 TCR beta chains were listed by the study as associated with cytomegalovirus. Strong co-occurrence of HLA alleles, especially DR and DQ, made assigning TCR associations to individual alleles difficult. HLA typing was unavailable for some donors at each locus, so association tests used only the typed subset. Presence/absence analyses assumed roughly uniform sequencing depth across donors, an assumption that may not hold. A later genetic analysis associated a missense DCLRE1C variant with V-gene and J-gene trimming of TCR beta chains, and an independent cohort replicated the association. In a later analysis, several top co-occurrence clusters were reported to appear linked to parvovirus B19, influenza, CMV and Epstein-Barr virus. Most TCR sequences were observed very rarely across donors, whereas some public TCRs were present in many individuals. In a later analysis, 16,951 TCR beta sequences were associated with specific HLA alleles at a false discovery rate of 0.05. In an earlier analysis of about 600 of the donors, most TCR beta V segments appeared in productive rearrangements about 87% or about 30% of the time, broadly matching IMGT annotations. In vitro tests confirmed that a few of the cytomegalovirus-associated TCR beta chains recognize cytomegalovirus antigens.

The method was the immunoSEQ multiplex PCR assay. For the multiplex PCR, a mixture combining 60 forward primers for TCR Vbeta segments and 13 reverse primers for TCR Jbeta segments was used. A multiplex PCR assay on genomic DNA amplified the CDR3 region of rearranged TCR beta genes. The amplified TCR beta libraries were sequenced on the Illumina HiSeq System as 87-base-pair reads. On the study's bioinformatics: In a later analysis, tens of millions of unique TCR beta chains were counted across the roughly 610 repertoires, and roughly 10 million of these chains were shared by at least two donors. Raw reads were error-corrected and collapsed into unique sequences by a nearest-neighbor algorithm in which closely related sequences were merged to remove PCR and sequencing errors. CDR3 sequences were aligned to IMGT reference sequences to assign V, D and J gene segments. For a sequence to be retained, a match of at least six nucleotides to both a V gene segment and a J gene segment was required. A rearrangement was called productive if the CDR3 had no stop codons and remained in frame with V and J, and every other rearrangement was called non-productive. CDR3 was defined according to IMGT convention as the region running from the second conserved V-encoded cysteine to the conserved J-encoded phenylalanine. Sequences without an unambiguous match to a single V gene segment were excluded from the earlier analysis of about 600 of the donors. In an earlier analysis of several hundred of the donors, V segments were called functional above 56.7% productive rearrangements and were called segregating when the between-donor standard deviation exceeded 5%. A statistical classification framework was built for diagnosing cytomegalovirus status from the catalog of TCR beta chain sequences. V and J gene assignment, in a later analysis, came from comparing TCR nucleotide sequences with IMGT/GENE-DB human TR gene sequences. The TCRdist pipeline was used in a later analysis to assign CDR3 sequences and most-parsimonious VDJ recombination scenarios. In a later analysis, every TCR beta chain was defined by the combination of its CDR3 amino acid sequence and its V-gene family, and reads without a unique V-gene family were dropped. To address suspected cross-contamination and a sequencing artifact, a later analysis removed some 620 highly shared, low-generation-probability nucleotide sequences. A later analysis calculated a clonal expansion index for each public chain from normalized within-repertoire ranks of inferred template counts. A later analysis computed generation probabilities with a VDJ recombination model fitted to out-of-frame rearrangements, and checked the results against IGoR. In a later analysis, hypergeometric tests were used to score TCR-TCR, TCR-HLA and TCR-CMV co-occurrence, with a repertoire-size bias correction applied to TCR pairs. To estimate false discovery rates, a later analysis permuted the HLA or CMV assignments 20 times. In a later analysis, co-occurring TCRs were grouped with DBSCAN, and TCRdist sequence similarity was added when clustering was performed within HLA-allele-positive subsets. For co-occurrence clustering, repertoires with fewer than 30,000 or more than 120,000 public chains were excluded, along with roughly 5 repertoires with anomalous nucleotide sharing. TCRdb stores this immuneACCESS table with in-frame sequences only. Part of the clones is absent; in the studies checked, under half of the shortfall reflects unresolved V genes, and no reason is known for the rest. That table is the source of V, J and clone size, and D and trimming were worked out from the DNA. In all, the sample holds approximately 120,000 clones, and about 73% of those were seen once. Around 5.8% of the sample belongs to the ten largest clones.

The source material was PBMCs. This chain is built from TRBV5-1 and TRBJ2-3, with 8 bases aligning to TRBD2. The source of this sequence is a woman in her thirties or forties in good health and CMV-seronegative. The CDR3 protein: CASRDTSGLGDTQYF. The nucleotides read TGCGCCAGCAGGGATACTAGCGGACTTGGGGATACGCAGTATTTT.